This T cell receptor beta chain came from a study of blood T cells in healthy people across ages. For the second PCR, which ran for about 6 to 11 cycles, a sample-barcoded 5' primer and a J-beta primer mix were used. A template-switch adaptor with 12 random nucleotides tagged each cDNA molecule. Via MiXCR, TCRdb re-called the 5' RACE reads, giving one row per CDR3 protein. The sample includes roughly 1.7 million distinct CDR3 sequences, about 32% of them seen just once. Regarding this clonotype: Its antigen is unknown.

The CDR3 loop spans 16 amino acids. Deletions cut 3 bases from V and 0 bases from J, with 12 bases between. Germline CDR1 is MNHEY and CDR2 is SMNVEV (reference sequence). Findings of the study overall: Underestimates were what the diversity estimates from one million T cells were considered to be. Higher diversity and more naive CD4+ cells were features of long-lived donors, compared to aged donors.

Each sample yielded at least 6 micrograms of PBMC total RNA. Sequencing was performed on blood. This sequence was found in a woman aged 25 to 39 in good health. The rearrangement links TRBV27 to TRBJ2-1, with D possibly TRBD2 on 6 matching bases. DNA of the CDR3: TGTGCCAGCAGTTTCGTCTCGGGGGACTCCTACAATGAGCAGTTCTTC. Amino acids: CASSFVSGDSYNEQFF.